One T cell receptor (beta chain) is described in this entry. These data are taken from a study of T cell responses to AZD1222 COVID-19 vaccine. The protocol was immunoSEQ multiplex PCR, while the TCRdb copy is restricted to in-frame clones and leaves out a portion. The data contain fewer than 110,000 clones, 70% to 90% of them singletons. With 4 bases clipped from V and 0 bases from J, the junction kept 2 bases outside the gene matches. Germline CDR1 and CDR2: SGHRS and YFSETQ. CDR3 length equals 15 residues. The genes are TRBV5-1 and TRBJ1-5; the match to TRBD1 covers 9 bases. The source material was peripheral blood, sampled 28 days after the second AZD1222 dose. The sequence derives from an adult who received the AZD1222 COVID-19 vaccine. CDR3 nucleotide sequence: TGCGCCAGCAGCAGGGGACAGGGTAGCAATCAGCCCCAGCATTTT. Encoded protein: CASSRGQGSNQPQHF.